This TCR beta chain stems from a study of beta chain features in type 1 diabetes. Overall study findings and caveats: It was not settled here whether HLA type affects TCRB rearrangement. TCRB CDR3s were moderately but significantly shorter in Type 1 diabetes patients in all four CD4+ subsets.

Comments on this clone: Its antigen remains unknown.

cDNA synthesis used the whole RNA isolate, giving expressed TCRB sequences. Libraries were prepared by immunoSEQ multiplex PCR; TCRdb keeps only in-frame clonotypes and omits some of them. The repertoire holds some 660,000 clones, with around 15% as singletons. The CDR3 is made up of 16 amino acids. V lost 5 bases and J 0 bases, leaving 14 bases between the germline ends. Germline V gene data show CDR1 as SGHDN and CDR2 as FVKESK. This TCR was recovered from a young man with type 1 diabetes. The sample was naive CD4+ T cells from blood. The rearrangement links TRBV14 to TRBJ2-1; a possible D gene is TRBD2 (6 bases). CDR3 sequence: CASSGWTTHSYNEQFF. CDR3 DNA: TGTGCCAGCAGCGGTTGGACTACCCACTCCTACAATGAGCAGTTCTTC.